A single sample gave rise to the 22 T cell receptor beta chains below, sequenced in a study of shared clonotypes between healthy human individuals. TCRdb's copy holds only in-frame clones and misses some; the assay was immunoSEQ multiplex PCR. Of 1.6 million or so clones in the sample, around 95% were seen once. Sample: naive CD4+ T cells sorted from blood. Indicated subset: CD45RA+ positively selected. The receptor source for this set is a man aged 30 to 39 in good health.

The chain recombines TRBV18 with TRBJ2-1, with 10 bases fitting TRBD2. The CDR3 length is 16 residues. The germline V gene has CDR1 KGHSH and CDR2 LQKENI. J was trimmed by 7 bases and V by 2 bases; bases with no gene match: 8. The CDR3 loop is CASSPGQREGQNEQFF. The CDR3 coding sequence is TGTGCCAGCTCACCAGGCCAGCGGGAGGGCCAGAATGAGCAGTTCTTC.

V usage is TRBV28 and J usage is TRBJ1-4, with 8 bases matching TRBD1. The CDR3 is made up of 13 amino acids. Losses at the gene ends were 8 bases for V and 4 bases for J; bases not matched to a gene: 3. The germline gives CDR1 MDHEN, CDR2 SYDVKM. The CDR3 loop reads CASLGQVNEKLFF. The DNA of the CDR3 is TGTGCCAGCTTGGGACAGGTTAATGAAAAACTGTTTTTT.

There are many counts of this clone. The chain employs TRBV28 and TRBJ2-6; D is unresolved. Germline values: CDR1 MDHEN, CDR2 SYDVKM. The CDR3 contains 15 residues. Deletions cut 9 bases from V and 0 bases from J, with 12 bases between. CDR3 loop: CASLAGSSGANVLTF. CDR3 nucleotide sequence: TGTGCCAGTTTAGCTGGTAGCTCTGGGGCCAACGTCCTGACTTTC.

J is TRBJ2-1 and V is TRBV14; 9 positions match TRBD2. Losses at the gene ends were 4 bases for V and 5 bases for J; bases not matched to a gene: 6. CDR3 length: 15 amino acids. Germline values: CDR1 SGHDN, CDR2 FVKESK. CDR3 sequence (DNA): TGTGCCAGCAGCCTCCTGACTAGCGGAAACAATGAGCAGTTCTTC. Its translation is CASSLLTSGNNEQFF.

The V call is TRBV5-5, the J call TRBJ2-1; D gene ambiguous. Trimming cost V 0 bases and J 0 bases, with 7 bases left between them. CDR1 SGHKS and CDR2 YYEKEE come from the germline V gene (reference sequence). The CDR3 covers 15 residues. The CDR3 sequence is CASSLDFSSYNEQFF. As DNA, the CDR3 is TGTGCCAGCAGCTTGGATTTTAGCTCCTACAATGAGCAGTTCTTC.

The chain links TRBV7-9 to TRBJ2-5; possible D gene TRBD1, 5 bases. Germline V gene lookup returns CDR1 SEHNR and CDR2 FQNEAQ (reference sequence). The CDR3 length is 15 residues. Trimming removed 1 base at V and 6 bases at J, with 15 bases between. CDR3 in DNA: TGTGCCAGCAGCTTAGGCTGGGGCGACACCCAGACCCAGTACTTC. Protein sequence: CASSLGWGDTQTQYF.

The chain employs TRBV18 and TRBJ2-2; D uncertain. Germline CDR1 and CDR2: KGHSH and LQKENI. The CDR3 spans 14 residues. Trimming removed 3 bases at V and 1 base at J, with 6 bases between. This chain's CDR3 is CASSPFQNTGELFF. In nucleotides, the CDR3 is TGTGCCAGCTCACCGTTTCAGAACACCGGGGAGCTGTTTTTT.

A note on this clone: The sample has other DNA sequences that encode this CDR3 too. V is TRBV9 and J is TRBJ2-5; TRBD2 is a possible D gene (6 bases). From germline, CDR1 is SGDLS and CDR2 YYNGEE. This CDR3 has 14 amino acids. Trimming left V 0 bases short and J 4 bases short, with 10 bases between. The CDR3 region is CASSVDVGGETQYF. CDR3 nucleotide sequence: TGTGCCAGCAGCGTAGACGTGGGGGGAGAGACCCAGTACTTC. The full variable domain, its missing parts supplied by reference TRBV9 and TRBJ2-5, is DSGVTQTPKHLITATGQRVTLRCSPRSGDLSVYWYQQSLDQGLQFLIQYYNGEERAKGNILERFSAQQFPDLHSELNLSSLELGDSALYFCASSVDVGGETQYFGPGTRLLVL.

The chain combines TRBV27 with TRBJ2-2, with 12 positions matching TRBD1. The germline V gene encodes CDR1 MNHEY and CDR2 SMNVEV (reference sequence). Unmatched junction bases numbered 7, after V lost 5 bases and J lost 6 bases. This CDR3 spans 16 amino acids. The CDR3 nucleotides are TGTGCCAGCAGTCAGCGGGACAGGGGGCGACCCGGGGAGCTGTTTTTT. Amino acids: CASSQRDRGRPGELFF.

As to this clone: Additional DNA sequences in this sample encode the identical CDR3. V gene TRBV5-1 combines with J gene TRBJ2-3, with D uncertain. V lost 1 base and J lost 4, with 7 bases in between. The CDR3 loop spans 13 amino acids. The V gene's germline CDR1 is SGHRS and CDR2 YFSETQ. This chain's CDR3 is CASSLISADTQYF. The CDR3 nucleotides are TGCGCCAGCAGCTTGATAAGCGCAGATACGCAGTATTTT.

CDR3 nucleotide sequence: TGCGCCAGCAGCTTTCCCACCGCACCTAAGCAGCAGTACTTC. This codes for CASSFPTAPKQQYF. The gene calls are TRBV5-1 and TRBJ2-7, with D unclear. From germline, CDR1 is SGHRS and CDR2 YFSETQ. V was pared by 2 bases and J by 8 bases, with 17 bases between. This CDR3 has 14 residues.

This clone has just one count. The J gene is TRBJ2-1, the V gene TRBV7-9, with D perhaps TRBD2 (7 bases). Germline V lookup: CDR1 SEHNR, CDR2 FQNEAQ (reference sequence). The germline V and J ends were trimmed by 5 bases and 0 bases, with 11 bases remaining between them. The CDR3 totals 15 residues. The chain's CDR3 is CASSEAGHSYNEQFF. CDR3 nucleotide sequence: TGTGCCAGCAGCGAAGCGGGACACTCCTACAATGAGCAGTTCTTC.

The gene calls are TRBV5-8 and TRBJ1-5; D gene ambiguous. The CDR3 covers 13 residues. Germline V CDR1 and CDR2: SGHTS, YDEGEE. V was cut by 5 bases and J by 7 bases, with 13 bases left in between. CDR3 nucleotide sequence: TGTGCCAGCAGTCCAGCCTTGGACCAGCCCCAGCATTTT. Amino acids: CASSPALDQPQHF.

The chain joins TRBV9 to TRBJ2-5; 7 bases are a match to TRBD1. V was clipped by 3 bases and J by 5 bases; unmatched bases: 7. This CDR3 has 14 residues. Germline assignment: CDR1 SGDLS and CDR2 YYNGEE. Here the CDR3 DNA reads TGTGCCAGCAGCGCTAAACAGGGGATGGAGACCCAGTACTTC. Protein sequence: CASSAKQGMETQYF.

The chain carries TRBV6-1 and TRBJ2-1; no clear D. Looked up from germline, CDR1 is MNHNS and CDR2 is SASEGT. Trimming stripped 3 bases from V and 12 bases from J, with 9 bases between. The CDR3 length is 11 residues. The CDR3 nucleotides read TGTGCCAGCAGTGAGTTATTGGTGCAGTTCTTC. It is translated as CASSELLVQFF.

This clone was observed once. V usage is TRBV5-1 and J usage is TRBJ1-2; no clear D gene. The CDR3 consists of 14 residues. The germline V gene has CDR1 SGHRS and CDR2 YFSETQ. V was pared by 1 base and J by 5 bases, with 12 bases between. CDR3 residues: CASSLFDGGYGYTF. The CDR3 DNA sequence: TGCGCCAGCAGCTTGTTTGATGGCGGGTATGGCTACACCTTC.

The gene calls are TRBV28 and TRBJ1-2, with 7 bases aligning to TRBD1. Germline CDR1 is MDHEN and CDR2 is SYDVKM. CDR3 length: 14 residues. V shed 8 bases and J 5 bases; nucleotides not matched to a gene: 11. Here the CDR3 DNA reads TGTGCCAGCGGACGAACAGGGGTAGGATATGGCTACACCTTC. Encoded protein: CASGRTGVGYGYTF.

The V and J genes are TRBV28 and TRBJ2-7; maybe TRBD2 (5 bases). The germline V and J ends were trimmed by 2 bases and 4 bases, with 15 bases remaining between them. The CDR3 sequence is 15 residues long. Germline V CDR1 and CDR2: MDHEN, SYDVKM. CDR3 DNA sequence: TGTGCCAGCAGTTTAAATTGGCGGACTGTGTACGAGCAGTACTTC. This sequence encodes CASSLNWRTVYEQYF.

V and J are TRBV18 and TRBJ1-1; D not certain. Trimming left V 3 bases short and J 8 bases short, with 10 bases between. The CDR3 loop spans 12 amino acids. Germline CDR1 KGHSH, CDR2 LQKENI. DNA for the CDR3: TGTGCCAGCTCACCGAGGGAGATGGAAGCTTTCTTT. Translating it yields CASSPREMEAFF. Looking up the rest from reference TRBV18 and TRBJ1-1 gives the full variable domain: NAGVMQNPRHLVRRRGQEARLRCSPMKGHSHVYWYRQLPEEGLKFMVYLQKENIIDESGMPKERFSAEFPKEGPSILRIQQVVRGDSAAYFCASSPREMEAFFGQGTRLTVV.

V is TRBV5-6 and J is TRBJ1-1, with D possibly TRBD1 on 6 matching bases. CDR1 and CDR2 (germline): SGHDT, YYEEEE. There are 12 residues in the CDR3. V dropped 1 base and J dropped 8 bases, with 9 bases sitting between them. The CDR3 here is CASSLWGQEAFF. The CDR3 bases are TGTGCCAGCAGCTTGTGGGGACAAGAAGCTTTCTTT.

V gene TRBV15 combines with J gene TRBJ2-5; possible D gene TRBD2, 5 bases. V was clipped by 3 bases and J by 5 bases, with 13 bases between them. Germline V CDR1 and CDR2: LNHNV, YYDKDF (reference sequence). The CDR3 totals 14 residues. The CDR3, as DNA: TGTGCCACCAGCAGCACGGGGAATTGGGAGACCCAGTACTTC. This translates into CATSSTGNWETQYF.

In this sample, this clone turned up once. The chain employs TRBV7-2 and TRBJ1-1; 7 bases align to TRBD1. The germline V gene has CDR1 SGHTA and CDR2 FQGNSA. Trimming removed 5 bases from V and 8 bases from J; junction bases left unmatched: 11. The CDR3 is made up of 14 amino acids. For the CDR3, the DNA is TGTGCCAGCAGCAACCCGGGACAGCGGGACGAAGCTTTCTTT. Protein: CASSNPGQRDEAFF.